This TCR beta chain was identified during a study of cytomegalovirus exposure and HLA in healthy donors (dated by TCRdb to the late 2010s). Study-level background: According to an earlier analysis of several hundred of the donors, roughly 180 million T cells yielded over 100 million unique TCR beta sequences and approximately 280 Gb of sequence data. An early release that covered approximately 600 HLA-typed donors contained about 290 gigabases of sequencing data and 70 million to 100 million unique TCR sequences. Of the approximately 400 genotyped donors, about 80% fell in the genetic ancestry cluster associated with self-reported Caucasian donors. The study aimed to test whether signatures of past pathogen exposure could be identified by cataloging public T cell receptors. The T cell repertoires of 670 or so subjects were profiled by immunosequencing and related to cytomegalovirus serostatus. Besides the first cohort of 666 subjects, a separate validation cohort made up of about 120 different subjects was used. The study combined high-throughput TCR immunosequencing, statistical association of individual TCRs with disease status, and machine learning to predict cytomegalovirus infection status. A later analysis re-analyzed previously published TCR beta repertoires from 600 to 850 donors and added high-resolution HLA genotyping to study TCR occurrence patterns. Rather than using new phenotypic data, the later analysis identified candidate immune exposures from TCR beta sequences and from how often those sequences occurred across donors. An earlier analysis of roughly 580 of the donors used high-throughput TCR beta sequencing to judge whether each TCR beta V gene segment behaved as functional or pseudogenic. Donor age, sex, ethnicity and CMV serostatus were compiled together with the repertoire data. A later genetic analysis used genome-wide SNP genotypes for about 60% of the roughly 700 donors, treating that subset as a discovery cohort. All discovery cohort repertoires had been generated using a single sequencing platform. HLA typing covered class I and class II loci at four-digit resolution. The number of donors typed differed by locus, with about 629-640 for A, B, C, DRB1 and DQB1, 522 for DQA1, approximately 570 for DPA1, and around 450 for DPB1. Roughly 5 DR-DQ haplotypes were handled as single units for association and clustering, since linkage in the cohort was strong. On average, around 230,000 unique TCR beta nucleotide sequences were sequenced per donor among a few hundred genotyped donors of the cohort, with around 19% of those sequences being non-productive.

This clone appeared a single time. No cognate antigen has been identified for it. There are no base qualities to consult, and no much larger clone falls within one base. The cohort consisted of fewer than 700 healthy bone marrow donors. All cohort members were sampled while nominally healthy, although unrecorded immune exposures were likely present. The donor was CMV seropositive and was included in the group of around 300 seropositive cohort members. A peripheral blood sample was provided by each donor, and peripheral blood mononuclear cells were used for TCR beta sequencing. Genomic DNA was extracted from the blood cell samples with the Qiagen DNeasy Blood Extraction Kit. The germline V gene sets CDR1 to SGDLS and CDR2 to YYNGEE. V ends up 3 bases short and J 2 bases short, with an unmatched junction base count of 16. The CDR3 contains 18 residues, cysteine and phenylalanine counted. The entry retains the CDR3 DNA only, 54 bases that are in frame from base 1.

The library relied on the immunoSEQ multiplex PCR assay. For the multiplex PCR, a mixture combining 60 forward primers for TCR Vbeta segments and 13 reverse primers for TCR Jbeta segments was used. A multiplex PCR assay on genomic DNA amplified the CDR3 region of rearranged TCR beta genes. The amplified TCR beta libraries were sequenced on the Illumina HiSeq System as 87-base-pair reads. In the authors' own workflow: Across the 670 or so repertoires, a later analysis counted some 81 million unique TCR beta chains, roughly 11 million of which were shared by at least two donors. A nearest-neighbor algorithm error-corrected the raw reads and collapsed the reads into unique sequences, merging closely related sequences to remove PCR and sequencing errors. CDR3 sequences were aligned to IMGT reference sequences to assign V, D and J gene segments. For a sequence to be retained, a match of at least six nucleotides to both a V gene segment and a J gene segment was required. A rearrangement was called productive if the CDR3 had no stop codons and remained in frame with V and J, and every other rearrangement was called non-productive. CDR3 was defined according to IMGT convention as the region running from the second conserved V-encoded cysteine to the conserved J-encoded phenylalanine. Sequences without an unambiguous match to a single V gene segment were excluded from the earlier analysis of about 630 of the donors. In an earlier analysis of 587 of the donors, V segments were called functional above 56.7% productive rearrangements and were called segregating when the between-donor standard deviation exceeded 5%. To diagnose cytomegalovirus status from the catalog of TCR beta chain sequences, a statistical classification framework was built. In a later analysis, TCR nucleotide sequences were compared against IMGT/GENE-DB human TR gene sequences so that V and J genes could be assigned. A later analysis assigned CDR3 sequences and most-parsimonious VDJ recombination scenarios with the TCRdist pipeline. In a later analysis, each TCR beta chain was defined by its CDR3 amino acid sequence together with its V-gene family, and reads without a unique V-gene family were excluded. As a way to deal with suspected cross-contamination and a sequencing artifact, a later analysis dropped 500 to 700 nucleotide sequences that were highly shared and had low generation probability. In a later analysis, a clonal expansion index was calculated for each public chain from normalized within-repertoire ranks of inferred template counts. In a later analysis, generation probabilities were computed with a VDJ recombination model fitted to out-of-frame rearrangements, and the resulting probabilities were checked against IGoR. In a later analysis, hypergeometric tests were used to score TCR-TCR, TCR-HLA and TCR-CMV co-occurrence, with a repertoire-size bias correction applied to TCR pairs. A later analysis estimated false discovery rates by permuting HLA or CMV assignments 20 times. In a later analysis, co-occurring TCRs were grouped using DBSCAN, with TCRdist sequence similarity added in when clustering inside HLA-allele-positive subsets. Repertoires with fewer than 30,000 or more than 120,000 public chains, plus five repertoires with anomalous nucleotide sharing, were excluded from co-occurrence clustering. What TCRdb holds here is the immuneACCESS table cut down to in-frame rearrangements. Part of the clones is not present; checked against another copy, under half of the missing clones reflect an unresolved V gene, and the others are unexplained. V and J calls and clone size come straight from that table; D and trimming were deduced from the DNA. The table for this sample lists about 190,000 clones; approximately 75% of them were counted only once. About 5% of the sample goes to the ten largest clones.

Study-level results and caveats: A later analysis associated 15,000 to 20,000 TCR beta sequences with specific HLA alleles at a false discovery rate of 0.05. A further reported finding was that TCR beta sequences accurately predicted the HLA-A and HLA-B alleles for most subjects in the first cohort. Broadly in line with IMGT annotations, most TCR beta V segments showed up in productive rearrangements about 87% or about 30% of the time in an earlier analysis of several hundred of the donors. A later analysis found that HLA-associated TCR beta chains were more clonally expanded and had lower generation probabilities than equally common non-associated chains. Immune exposure information for the cohort was limited to CMV serostatus. The classifier was reported to diagnose cytomegalovirus status with high specificity and sensitivity in both the original and validation cohorts. In a later analysis, TCR association rates were found to vary across HLA loci, with the most associated TCRs seen for DRB1 alleles and the fewest for HLA-C alleles. In vitro tests confirmed that a few of the cytomegalovirus-associated TCR beta chains recognize cytomegalovirus antigens. It was suggested by the authors that the approach could potentially be generalized to other disease states and immunological phenotypes. According to a later analysis, most CMV-associated TCR beta chains appeared to be HLA-restricted, and the HLA associations seemed to be driven largely by CMV exposure. According to a later analysis, parvovirus B19, influenza, CMV and Epstein-Barr virus appeared linked to several top co-occurrence clusters. The study gave a list of about 160 TCR beta chains associated with cytomegalovirus. Because counts were too low, about 15 rarely observed V segments, including chromosome 9 orphons, were left out of the earlier analysis of a few hundred of the donors. This cohort had only TCR beta chains sequenced, and the lack of alpha or paired-chain data limited which features could be detected. HLA typing was unavailable for some donors at each locus, so association tests used only the typed subset. Because the 87-base-pair reads could not distinguish some IMGT-functional V segments, including TRBV6-2 and TRBV6-3, those segments were excluded. Sequencing depth was assumed to be roughly uniform across donors in the presence/absence analyses, though that assumption may not hold. Linkage disequilibrium might explain the correlated functional status among segregating V segments, but an unknown experimental factor could not be excluded. While some public TCRs were present in many individuals, most TCR sequences turned up only very rarely across donors. When HLA alleles, especially DR and DQ, strongly co-occurred, attributing TCR associations to individual alleles was difficult. V-gene and J-gene trimming of TCR beta chains was associated with a missense DCLRE1C variant in a later genetic analysis, and the association was replicated in an independent cohort. A group of highly shared sequence variants was considered likely to be a technical artifact of the sequencing pipeline. Compared with the approximately 670-donor mean, donors in an Asian-associated ancestry cluster had fewer N-insertions in productive TCRs, according to a later genetic analysis.

The TCR comes from a young man in good health and CMV-seropositive. The specimen was PBMCs. The chain employs TRBV9 and TRBJ2-7, with 8 junctional bases fitting TRBD2. CDR3 reads: CASSATGTAGGPPYEQYF. The sequenced DNA is TGTGCCAGCAGCGCTACAGGGACGGCGGGAGGACCCCCCTACGAGCAGTACTTC.